A single TCR beta chain is shown here with its context. This CDR3 has 13 amino acids. V gave up 4 bases and J gave up 3 bases; unmatched junction bases: 6. The germline V gene encodes CDR1 SQVTM and CDR2 ANQGSEA. The sample is drawn from a study of blood T cell repertoires in COVID-19. The method was immunoSEQ multiplex PCR; TCRdb's version includes in-frame clones alone and lacks a portion of them. The sample gives approximately 240,000 clones, about 85% of which show up once; 9.5% to 15% is in the top ten. The chain recombines TRBV29-1 with TRBJ2-7; 7 bases are a match to TRBD2. This receptor was taken from a woman aged 18-29 years who had recovered from COVID-19. The sample comprised peripheral blood. CDR3 protein: CSVAGLELYEQYF. The CDR3 nucleotides read TGCAGCGTTGCAGGACTAGAGCTCTACGAGCAGTACTTC.